This is a list of T cell receptor beta chains from one sample in a study of fetal regulatory T cell absence and autoimmunity. The protocol was immunoSEQ multiplex PCR, while the TCRdb copy is restricted to in-frame clones and leaves out a portion. Of approximately 94,000 clones listed, 72% were seen once; the top ten hold roughly 2%. What was sequenced was pancreas tissue. The receptors were gathered from a male donor with IPEX syndrome. Both conserved end residues are part of each CDR3. The D gene is left open where the match is weak. Rows may omit the clone size; those that give it use once, few, many or a size class.

D gene,J gene,V gene,clone size,CDR3 protein,CDR3 DNA
TRBD2,TRBJ2-7,TRBV10-3,few,CAISEGDSGGAGQYF,TGTGCCATCAGTGAGGGTGATAGCGGGGGGGCCGGGCAGTACTTC
.,TRBJ2-1,TRBV5-1,.,CASSLGWYSYNEQFF,TGCGCCAGCAGCTTGGGGTGGTACTCCTACAATGAGCAGTTCTTC
TRBD2,TRBJ2-5,TRBV13,.,CASSLGAGGQETQYF,TGTGCCAGCAGCTTAGGAGCGGGGGGGCAAGAGACCCAGTACTTC
.,TRBJ1-2,TRBV6-6,.,CASSYFGWENGYTF,TGTGCCAGCAGTTACTTCGGATGGGAGAATGGCTACACCTTC
.,TRBJ2-2,TRBV7-9,.,CASSPQGLDTGELFF,TGTGCCAGCAGCCCCCAGGGTTTGGACACCGGGGAGCTGTTTTTT
.,TRBJ2-5,TRBV7-9,once,CASSNRMVGQGETQYF,TGTGCCAGCAGCAACCGAATGGTGGGTCAGGGAGAGACCCAGTACTTC
.,TRBJ1-2,TRBV27,few,CASSFEGSYGYTF,TGTGCCAGCAGTTTCGAGGGATCCTATGGCTACACCTTC
TRBD2,TRBJ2-7,TRBV18,.,CASSLGLAGSYEQYF,TGTGCCAGCTCACTGGGACTAGCGGGGTCTTACGAGCAGTACTTC
TRBD1,TRBJ1-5,TRBV7-2,few,CASSLGQGSIVEQPQHF,TGTGCCAGCAGCTTAGGACAGGGGAGTATAGTTGAACAGCCCCAGCATTTT
TRBD1,TRBJ1-1,TRBV16,.,CASSSRQGREAFF,TGTGCCAGCAGCTCCCGACAGGGGAGGGAAGCTTTCTTT
.,TRBJ2-2,TRBV6-5,few,CASSYRASTGELFF,TGTGCCAGCAGTTACAGGGCGAGCACCGGGGAGCTGTTTTTT
TRBD1,TRBJ2-2,TRBV10-2,.,CASSPPGQANPNTGELFF,TGCGCCAGCAGTCCTCCGGGACAGGCCAACCCAAACACCGGGGAGCTGTTTTTT
TRBD1,TRBJ1-4,TRBV6-5,once,CASSSGQAKGKLFF,TGTGCCAGCAGTTCCGGACAGGCTAAGGGAAAACTGTTTTTT
TRBD1,TRBJ2-7,TRBV27,few,CASSLGQGLGEQYF,TGTGCCAGCAGCCTCGGACAGGGTTTGGGAGAGCAGTACTTC
TRBD1,TRBJ2-2,TRBV4-3,.,CASSQGIQGIGGELFF,TGCGCCAGCAGCCAAGGGATACAGGGGATAGGCGGGGAGCTGTTTTTT
TRBD2,TRBJ2-2,TRBV6-6,few,CASSYSGLVGTGELFF,TGTGCCAGCAGTTACTCGGGACTAGTAGGCACCGGGGAGCTGTTTTTT
.,TRBJ2-1,TRBV4-1,.,CASSQVSTSYNEQFF,TGCGCCAGCAGCCAAGTTTCTACATCGTACAATGAGCAGTTCTTC
.,TRBJ2-6,TRBV11-1,few,CASSRLLSGANVLTF,TGTGCCAGCAGTCGATTGCTCTCTGGGGCCAACGTCCTGACTTTC
TRBD1,TRBJ2-7,TRBV2,.,CASRGQGFPYEQYF,TGTGCCAGCAGAGGACAGGGCTTCCCTTACGAGCAGTACTTC
TRBD1,TRBJ1-2,TRBV15,.,CATSRQGAYGYTF,TGTGCCACCAGCAGACAGGGGGCCTATGGCTACACCTTC
TRBD1,TRBJ1-6,TRBV6-5,.,CASSYLETGWNSPLHF,TGTGCCAGCAGTTACTTAGAGACAGGGTGGAATTCACCCCTCCACTTT
TRBD2,TRBJ2-5,TRBV11-3,.,CASSLDRGLARETQYF,TGTGCCAGCAGCTTAGACCGTGGACTAGCGAGAGAGACCCAGTACTTC
TRBD2,TRBJ2-7,TRBV27,.,CASRGLAGTYEQYF,TGTGCCAGCAGGGGACTAGCGGGGACCTACGAGCAGTACTTC
TRBD2,TRBJ2-2,TRBV2,.,CASKRGGGGELFF,TGTGCCAGCAAGCGGGGGGGTGGCGGGGAGCTGTTTTTT
TRBD2,TRBJ2-7,TRBV11-2,.,CASSLDPSGGYEQYF,TGTGCCAGCAGCTTAGACCCTAGCGGGGGCTACGAGCAGTACTTC
TRBD1,TRBJ2-7,TRBV7-9,.,CASSPSSIGQGIAYEQYF,TGTGCCAGCAGCCCCAGTTCGATCGGACAGGGGATAGCCTACGAGCAGTACTTC
TRBD1,TRBJ1-6,TRBV4-3,.,CASSQAYRGRSYNSPLHF,TGCGCCAGCAGCCAAGCATACAGGGGGCGCTCCTATAATTCACCCCTCCACTTT
TRBD2,TRBJ2-1,TRBV27,.,CARAISGYRDEQFF,TGTGCCAGAGCCATTAGCGGGTATAGGGATGAGCAGTTCTTC
TRBD2,TRBJ2-1,TRBV4-2,.,CASSQSTSGSSYNEQFF,TGTGCCAGCAGCCAATCGACTAGCGGGAGCTCCTACAATGAGCAGTTCTTC
.,TRBJ1-1,TRBV27,.,CARVNREEAFF,TGTGCCAGAGTAAACCGGGAAGAAGCTTTCTTT
TRBD2,TRBJ2-5,TRBV5-1,.,CASSFSGGQETQYF,TGCGCCAGCAGCTTTAGCGGGGGCCAAGAGACCCAGTACTTC
TRBD2,TRBJ2-4,TRBV6-5,.,CASRAGWEAKNIQYF,TGTGCCAGCAGAGCGGGATGGGAGGCCAAAAACATTCAGTACTTC
.,TRBJ2-1,TRBV9,few,CASSVRGLLYNEQFF,TGTGCCAGCAGCGTAAGAGGACTCCTGTACAATGAGCAGTTCTTC
.,TRBJ2-1,TRBV5-1,few,CASSLGYLQFF,TGCGCCAGCAGCTTAGGGTATCTTCAGTTCTTC
.,TRBJ2-1,TRBV15,.,CATSRGAESYNEQFF,TGTGCCACCAGCAGAGGTGCTGAGTCCTACAATGAGCAGTTCTTC
.,TRBJ2-1,TRBV6-5,.,CASSYSGVRYNEQFF,TGTGCCAGCAGTTACTCGGGGGTCAGATACAATGAGCAGTTCTTC
TRBD1,TRBJ1-2,TRBV6-1,few,CASSARGQLGYTF,TGTGCCAGCAGTGCAAGGGGACAGCTTGGCTACACCTTC
TRBD2,TRBJ2-5,TRBV10-2,.,CASSESTSGGAETQYF,TGCGCCAGCAGTGAGTCGACTAGCGGGGGGGCCGAGACCCAGTACTTC
.,TRBJ1-5,TRBV6-1,.,CASSEQGNQPQHF,TGTGCCAGCAGTGAACAGGGCAATCAGCCCCAGCATTTT
TRBD1,TRBJ1-2,TRBV5-4,.,CASSLPGGNYGYTF,TGTGCCAGCAGCTTGCCAGGGGGGAACTATGGCTACACCTTC
.,TRBJ1-6,TRBV6-5,.,CASSEVFRPLHF,TGTGCCAGCAGTGAAGTATTTCGACCCCTCCACTTT
TRBD1,TRBJ2-2,TRBV6-5,.,CASSYEDRGPTGELFF,TGTGCCAGCAGTTACGAGGACAGGGGGCCGACCGGGGAGCTGTTTTTT
.,TRBJ1-5,TRBV5-8,.,CASNRPHAAMDDQPQHF,TGTGCCAGCAACCGACCCCATGCGGCGATGGATGATCAGCCCCAGCATTTT